Each of the 23 T cell receptor beta chains below was sequenced from the same sample in a study of cytomegalovirus exposure and HLA in healthy donors. Primers included in the PCR were 60 Vbeta and 13 Jbeta primers. The table came from immunoSEQ multiplex PCR; TCRdb's copy has only in-frame clones and leaves some out. The sample lists around 160,000 clones; 77% were seen once. The sequenced material came from PBMCs. Receptors originate from a man aged 45-65 years in good health and CMV-seropositive.

The V and J genes are TRBV5-5 and TRBJ1-5, with D perhaps TRBD1 (5 bases). The CDR3 has 15 residues. Looked up from germline, CDR1 is SGHKS and CDR2 is YYEKEE (reference sequence). V lost 5 bases and J 0 bases, leaving 12 bases between the germline ends. This chain's CDR3 is CASSGHSHSNQPQHF. The CDR3 DNA reads TGTGCCAGCAGTGGACACTCGCATAGCAATCAGCCCCAGCATTTT. The full variable domain, with the rest looked up from reference TRBV5-5 and TRBJ1-5, is DAGVTQSPTHLIKTRGQQVTLRCSPISGHKSVSWYQQVLGQGPQFIFQYYEKEERGRGNFPDRFSARQFPNYSSELNVNALLLGDSALYLCASSGHSHSNQPQHFGDGTRLSIL.

The chain links TRBV7-2 to TRBJ2-2, with a possible D match to TRBD1 (6 bases). The CDR3 is 14 residues long. V gave up 3 bases and J gave up 6 bases, with 11 bases separating them. Germline CDR1 reads SGHTA; CDR2 reads FQGNSA. CDR3 bases: TGTGCCAGCAGCTTTTACAGGGTTTCCGGGGAGCTGTTTTTT. Its protein product is CASSFYRVSGELFF.

This clone was recorded a few times. The chain combines TRBV4-3 with TRBJ2-3; TRBD2 might be the D (6 bases). The CDR3 runs to 14 residues. Trimming removed 5 bases from V and 0 bases from J, with 9 bases in between. Germline CDR1 reads LGHNA; CDR2 reads YSLEER. CDR3 protein: CASSGGTSTDTQYF. The CDR3 DNA reads TGCGCCAGCAGCGGGGGGACTAGCACAGATACGCAGTATTTT.

The CDR3 is CASSLAGGTANTEAFF. CDR3 in DNA: TGTGCCAGCAGCTTGGCCGGCGGGACAGCCAACACTGAAGCTTTCTTT. The V call is TRBV5-6, the J call TRBJ1-1; 7 bases agree with TRBD1. There are 16 residues in the CDR3. Trimming removed 0 bases from V and 2 bases from J; junction bases left unmatched: 7. In germline, CDR1 is SGHDT, CDR2 YYEEEE.

The V and J genes are TRBV6-5 and TRBJ1-2; no firm D call. CDR1 and CDR2 (germline): MNHEY, SVGAGI. V lost 5 bases to trimming and J lost 5 bases, with 12 bases between them. The CDR3 runs 13 residues. The DNA of the CDR3 is TGTGCCAGCAGTGAGGAGACTTGGTATGGCTACACCTTC. Its protein product is CASSEETWYGYTF.

The CDR3 loop reads CASSYSNRGRTEAFF. The CDR3 coding sequence is TGTGCCAGCAGTTACTCGAACAGGGGGCGAACTGAAGCTTTCTTT. The gene calls are TRBV6-5 and TRBJ1-1; TRBD1 agrees at 9 bases. The trim removed 0 bases at V and 5 bases at J, leaving 4 bases unmatched. CDR1 and CDR2 from the germline V gene are MNHEY and SVGAGI. The CDR3 totals 15 residues.

This clone was seen more than once but under ten times. V is TRBV6-5 and J is TRBJ2-2; 10 bases are shared with TRBD1. The CDR3 is 15 amino acids. Germline V gene sequence: CDR1 MNHEY, CDR2 SVGAGI. V lost 7 bases to trimming and J lost 1 base; unmatched junction nucleotides: 3. DNA of the CDR3: TGTGCCAGCACCGACAGGGGGCGGAACACCGGGGAGCTGTTTTTT. Translated, it gives CASTDRGRNTGELFF.

This clone was counted a few times. This chain uses TRBV5-5 with TRBJ2-3; D possibly corresponds to TRBD1 (5 bases). The V and J ends lost 4 bases and 7 bases respectively, with 7 bases between them. The CDR3 is 11 amino acids. The germline V gene encodes CDR1 SGHKS and CDR2 YYEKEE (reference sequence). Here the CDR3 reads CASSPDNTQYF. As DNA, the CDR3 is TGTGCCAGCAGCCCGGACAATACGCAGTATTTT.

Note on this clone: Within the sample, other DNA sequences also encode this same CDR3. The chain has TRBV6-6 and TRBJ2-1; 7 positions agree with TRBD1. There are 15 residues in the CDR3. V lost 2 bases to trimming and J lost 5 bases; unmatched junction nucleotides: 6. CDR1 and CDR2 (germline): MNHNY, SVGAGI (reference sequence). The CDR3 region has the DNA TGTGCCAGCAGTTACGGGCAGGGGGTAAACAATGAGCAGTTCTTC. It codes for CASSYGQGVNNEQFF.

This clone has just one count. This sequence joins TRBV4-3 and TRBJ1-1, with a tentative D call TRBD1 (5 bases). Germline CDR1 LGHNA, CDR2 YSLEER. Trimming left V 2 bases short and J 10 bases short, with 14 bases between. The CDR3 spans 13 residues. CDR3 nucleotides: TGCGCCAGCAGCCAAACCGGGACTCCTCGAGCTTTCTTT. It codes for CASSQTGTPRAFF.

The V call is TRBV28, the J call TRBJ2-2; possible D gene TRBD1, 5 bases. The CDR3 runs 15 residues. Deletions cut 6 bases from V and 0 bases from J, with 11 bases between. Germline V gives CDR1 MDHEN, CDR2 SYDVKM. The CDR3 DNA sequence: TGTGCCAGCAGCTACAGGTCAACGAACACCGGGGAGCTGTTTTTT. Encoded protein: CASSYRSTNTGELFF.

This clone was observed once. Germline and junction disagree at one end, which may indicate a read error. The rearrangement joins TRBV7-7 to TRBJ2-5; 9 nucleotides match TRBD2. This CDR3 comprises 15 residues. CDR1 SSHAT and CDR2 FNYEAQ come from the germline V gene (reference sequence). The CDR3 is CASSLVAGEGETQYF. As DNA, the CDR3 is TGTGCTAGCAGCTTAGTAGCGGGGGAGGGAGAGACCCAGTACTTC.

The chain links TRBV6-5 to TRBJ2-7; D not resolved. The CDR3 loop spans 11 amino acids. Germline loops: CDR1 MNHEY, CDR2 SVGAGI. V gave up 2 bases and J gave up 6 bases, with 5 bases separating them. CDR3 protein: CASSYLREQYF. Written as DNA, the CDR3 is TGTGCCAGCAGTTACCTCCGCGAGCAGTACTTC.

The gene calls are TRBV5-1 and TRBJ1-5, with TRBD1 matching over 8 bases. The CDR3 length is 15 residues. The V gene end was trimmed by 0 bases and the J gene end by 5 bases; junction bases not matched to a gene: 4. From germline, CDR1 is SGHRS and CDR2 YFSETQ. The DNA for the CDR3 is TGCGCCAGCAGCTTGGGGACAGGGAGGGATCAGCCCCAGCATTTT. Translating gives CASSLGTGRDQPQHF.

V gene TRBV12-2 combines with J gene TRBJ2-1; TRBD2, as called in the table, went unchecked against the DNA. TRBV12-2 is a pseudogene. CDR3 length: 16 residues. The CDR3 DNA reads TGTGCAAGTCGCTCCCGGACGGGGGGCGCCTACAATGAGCAGTTCTTC. As protein: CASRSRTGGAYNEQFF.

The rearrangement links TRBV5-6 to TRBJ1-5; perhaps TRBD1 as D (6 bases). The CDR3 has 15 amino acids. The V gene lost 2 bases and the J gene lost 6 bases, with 15 bases spanning the gap. Germline CDR1 is SGHDT and CDR2 is YYEEEE. The CDR3 here is CASSFRPGATQPQHF. DNA for the CDR3: TGTGCCAGCAGCTTCCGTCCAGGGGCCACTCAGCCCCAGCATTTT. Using reference TRBV5-6 and TRBJ1-5 for the parts outside the CDR3, the full variable domain is DAGVTQSPTHLIKTRGQQVTLRCSPKSGHDTVSWYQQALGQGPQFIFQYYEEEERQRGNFPDRFSGHQFPNYSSELNVNALLLGDSALYLCASSFRPGATQPQHFGDGTRLSIL.

The chain joins TRBV7-6 to TRBJ1-3; TRBD1 aligns across 9 bases. Trimming took 3 bases from V and 8 from J; bases not matched to a gene: 2. CDR1 and CDR2 from the germline V gene are SGHVS and FNYEAQ. This CDR3 comprises 13 residues. CDR3 DNA sequence: TGTGCCAGCAGCTTGGGACAGGGAGACACCATATATTTT. Protein: CASSLGQGDTIYF.

V is TRBV29-1 and J is TRBJ2-2; 9 bases map to TRBD1. The trim removed 7 bases at V and 2 bases at J, leaving 5 bases unmatched. The germline gives CDR1 SQVTM, CDR2 ANQGSEA. CDR3 length equals 14 residues. The CDR3 bases are TGCAGCGCCCCGGGACAGGGTAACACCGGGGAGCTGTTTTTT. Translating it yields CSAPGQGNTGELFF.

The J gene is TRBJ2-5, the V gene TRBV5-1; 14 bases map to TRBD2. V lost 3 bases and J lost 5; bases outside the gene matches: 9. Germline CDR1 and CDR2: SGHRS and YFSETQ. This CDR3 region has 17 residues. The CDR3 coding sequence is TGCGCCAGCAGCTGGGGGACTAGCGGGGGACGAAGGGAGACCCAGTACTTC. This sequence encodes CASSWGTSGGRRETQYF.

This clone was recorded a few times. The rearrangement links TRBV5-1 to TRBJ1-3; TRBD1 might be the D (5 bases). The germline CDR1 and CDR2 sequences are SGHRS and YFSETQ. V was clipped by 4 bases and J by 1 base, with 9 bases between them. This CDR3 has 14 residues. The CDR3 region has the DNA TGCGCCAGCAGCACCCAGGGTTCTGGAAACACCATATATTTT. It translates to CASSTQGSGNTIYF.

In this sample, this clone turned up once. V is TRBV7-6 and J is TRBJ1-3; 9 bases are shared with TRBD1. Looked up from germline, CDR1 is SGHVS and CDR2 is FNYEAQ. The CDR3 is 16 residues long. J was trimmed by 4 bases and V by 5 bases; bases with no gene match: 9. CDR3 in DNA: TGTGCCAGCAGCACGATACAGGGGGCGGACGGAAACACCATATATTTT. Amino acid sequence: CASSTIQGADGNTIYF.

The chain joins TRBV11-3 to TRBJ1-1; 7 nucleotides agree with TRBD1. With V trimmed by 1 base and J by 6 bases, 2 bases remained unmatched. The CDR3 consists of 13 residues. The germline V gene encodes CDR1 SGHNT and CDR2 YENEEA. This CDR3 is CASSLVGGSEAFF. CDR3 coding DNA: TGTGCCAGCAGCTTAGTAGGGGGCTCTGAAGCTTTCTTT.

The chain carries TRBV5-4 and TRBJ2-5, with D possibly matching TRBD2 (6 bases). V shed 6 bases and J shed 2 bases, with 11 bases lying between them. The V gene's germline CDR1 is SGHNT and CDR2 YYREEE (reference sequence). This CDR3 spans 13 amino acids. The CDR3 spells CASKQGLQETQYF. The CDR3 bases are TGTGCCAGCAAGCAGGGACTGCAAGAGACCCAGTACTTC. Looking up the rest from reference TRBV5-4 and TRBJ2-5 gives the full variable domain: ETGVTQSPTHLIKTRGQQVTLRCSSQSGHNTVSWYQQALGQGPQFIFQYYREEENGRGNFPPRFSGLQFPNYSSELNVNALELDDSALYLCASKQGLQETQYFGPGTRLLVL.